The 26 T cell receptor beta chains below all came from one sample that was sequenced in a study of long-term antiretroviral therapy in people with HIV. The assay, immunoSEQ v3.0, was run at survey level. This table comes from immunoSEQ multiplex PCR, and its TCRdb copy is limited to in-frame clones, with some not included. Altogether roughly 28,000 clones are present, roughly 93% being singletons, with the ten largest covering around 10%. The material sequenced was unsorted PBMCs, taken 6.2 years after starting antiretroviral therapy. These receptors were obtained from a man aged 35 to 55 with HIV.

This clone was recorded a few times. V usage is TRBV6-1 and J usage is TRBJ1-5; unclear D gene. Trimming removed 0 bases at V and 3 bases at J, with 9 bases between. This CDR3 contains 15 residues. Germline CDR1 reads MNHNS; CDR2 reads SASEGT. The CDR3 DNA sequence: TGTGCCAGCAGTGAAGCTTCGGGGTTCAATCAGCCCCAGCATTTT. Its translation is CASSEASGFNQPQHF.

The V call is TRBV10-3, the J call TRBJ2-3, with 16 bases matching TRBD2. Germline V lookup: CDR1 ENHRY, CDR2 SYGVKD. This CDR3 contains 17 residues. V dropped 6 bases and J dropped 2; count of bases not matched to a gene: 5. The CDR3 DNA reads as TGTGCCATCAGCGGGACTAGCGGGGGGGATTTCACAGATACGCAGTATTTT. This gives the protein CAISGTSGGDFTDTQYF.

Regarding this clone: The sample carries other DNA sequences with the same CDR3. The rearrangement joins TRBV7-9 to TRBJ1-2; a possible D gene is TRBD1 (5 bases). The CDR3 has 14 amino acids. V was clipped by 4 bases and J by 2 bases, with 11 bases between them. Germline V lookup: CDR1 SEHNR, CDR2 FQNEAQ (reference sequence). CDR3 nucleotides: TGTGCCAGCAGCTCTTTGACAGAAAACTATGGCTACACCTTC. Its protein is CASSSLTENYGYTF.

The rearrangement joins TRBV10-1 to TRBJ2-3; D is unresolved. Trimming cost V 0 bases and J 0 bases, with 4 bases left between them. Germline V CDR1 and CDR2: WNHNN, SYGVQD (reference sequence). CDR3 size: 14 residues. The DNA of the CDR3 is TGCGCCAGCAGTGAGTCGGCTAGCACAGATACGCAGTATTTT. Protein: CASSESASTDTQYF.

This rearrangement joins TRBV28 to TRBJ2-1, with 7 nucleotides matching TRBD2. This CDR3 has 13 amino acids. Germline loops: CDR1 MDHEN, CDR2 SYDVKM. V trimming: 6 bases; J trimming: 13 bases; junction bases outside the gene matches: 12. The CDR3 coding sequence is TGTGCCAGCAGCCTGCGGGGGACCTCTTCTCAGTTCTTC. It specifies CASSLRGTSSQFF.

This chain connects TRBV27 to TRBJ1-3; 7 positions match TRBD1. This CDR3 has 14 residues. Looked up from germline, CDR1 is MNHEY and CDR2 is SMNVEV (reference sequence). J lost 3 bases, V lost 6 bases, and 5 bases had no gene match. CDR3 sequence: CASSPTGVGNTIYF. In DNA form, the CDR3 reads TGTGCCAGCAGCCCAACAGGGGTTGGAAACACCATATATTTT.

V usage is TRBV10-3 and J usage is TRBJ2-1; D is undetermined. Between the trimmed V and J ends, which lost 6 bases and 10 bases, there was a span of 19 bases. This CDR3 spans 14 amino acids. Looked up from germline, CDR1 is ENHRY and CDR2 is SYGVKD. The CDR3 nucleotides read TGTGCCATCAGCGAACCCCTCGACCCCTGGGAGCAGTTCTTC. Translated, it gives CAISEPLDPWEQFF.

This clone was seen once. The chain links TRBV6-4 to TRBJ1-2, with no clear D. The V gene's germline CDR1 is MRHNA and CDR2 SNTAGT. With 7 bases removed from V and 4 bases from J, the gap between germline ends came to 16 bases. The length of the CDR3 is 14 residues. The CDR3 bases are TGTGCCAGCACTCTTGACCAGGTCGGCTATGGCTACACCTTC. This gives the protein CASTLDQVGYGYTF.

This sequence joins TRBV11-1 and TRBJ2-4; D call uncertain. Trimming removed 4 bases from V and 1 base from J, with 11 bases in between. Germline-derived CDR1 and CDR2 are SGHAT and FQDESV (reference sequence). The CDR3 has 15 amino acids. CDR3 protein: CASSSAEKAKNIQYF. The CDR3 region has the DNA TGTGCCAGCAGCTCGGCCGAGAAGGCCAAAAACATTCAGTACTTC. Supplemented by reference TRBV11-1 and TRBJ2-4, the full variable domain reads EAEVAQSPRYKITEKSQAVAFWCDPISGHATLYWYRQILGQGPELLVQFQDESVVDDSQLPKDRFSAERLKGVDSTLKIQPAELGDSAMYLCASSSAEKAKNIQYFGAGTRLSVL.

In DNA, the CDR3 is TGCGCCAGCAGCCAAGTGGCCCGGGACTCTCAGCCATATGGCTACACCTTC. Amino acid sequence: CASSQVARDSQPYGYTF. The chain uses TRBV4-1 and TRBJ1-2; D is perhaps TRBD1 (5 bases). The CDR3 covers 17 residues. Germline CDR1 MGHRA, CDR2 YSYEKL. The germline V and J ends were trimmed by 1 base and 5 bases, with 20 bases remaining between them.

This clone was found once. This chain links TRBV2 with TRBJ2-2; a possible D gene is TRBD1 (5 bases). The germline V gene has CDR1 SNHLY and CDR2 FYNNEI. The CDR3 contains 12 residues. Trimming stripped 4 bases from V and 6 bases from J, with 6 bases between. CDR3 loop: CASSGTSGELFF. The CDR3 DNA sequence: TGTGCCAGCAGTGGGACATCCGGGGAGCTGTTTTTT.

In DNA, the CDR3 is TGTGCCTGGAGTGTTTTGGGGAGGACTGAAGCTTTCTTT. Protein sequence: CAWSVLGRTEAFF. V gene TRBV30 combines with J gene TRBJ1-1; the D is unclear. V lost 0 bases and J lost 5, with 10 bases in between. Per the germline V gene, CDR1 is GTSNPN and CDR2 is SVGIG (reference sequence). There are 13 residues in the CDR3.

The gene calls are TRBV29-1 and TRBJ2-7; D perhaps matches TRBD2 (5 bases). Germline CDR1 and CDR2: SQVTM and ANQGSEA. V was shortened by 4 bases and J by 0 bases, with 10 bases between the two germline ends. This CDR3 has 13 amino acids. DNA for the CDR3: TGCAGCGTTGTAAGCGGTGACTCCTACGAGCAGTACTTC. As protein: CSVVSGDSYEQYF.

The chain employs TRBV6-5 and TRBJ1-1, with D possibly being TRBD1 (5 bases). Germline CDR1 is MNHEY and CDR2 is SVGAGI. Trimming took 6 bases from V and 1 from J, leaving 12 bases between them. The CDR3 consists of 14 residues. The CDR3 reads CASSVGTSNTEAFF. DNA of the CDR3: TGTGCCAGCAGCGTCGGGACTTCGAACACTGAAGCTTTCTTT.

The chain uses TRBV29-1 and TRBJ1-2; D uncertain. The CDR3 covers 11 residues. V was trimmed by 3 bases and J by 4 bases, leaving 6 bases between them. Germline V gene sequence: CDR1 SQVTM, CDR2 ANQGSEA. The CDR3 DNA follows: TGCAGCGTTGATTTGTCCTATGGCTACACCTTC. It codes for CSVDLSYGYTF.

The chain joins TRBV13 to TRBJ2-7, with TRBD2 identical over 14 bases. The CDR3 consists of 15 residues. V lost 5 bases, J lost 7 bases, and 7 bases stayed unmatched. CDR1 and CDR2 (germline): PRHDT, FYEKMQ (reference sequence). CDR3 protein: CASSQGTSGSREQYF. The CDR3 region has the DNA TGTGCCAGCAGCCAAGGGACTAGCGGGAGTCGGGAGCAGTACTTC.

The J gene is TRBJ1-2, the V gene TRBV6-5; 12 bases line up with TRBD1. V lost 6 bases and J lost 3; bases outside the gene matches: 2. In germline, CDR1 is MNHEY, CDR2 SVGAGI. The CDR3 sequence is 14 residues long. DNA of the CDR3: TGTGCCAGCAGGGGACAGGGGGCGGACTATGGCTACACCTTC. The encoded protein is CASRGQGADYGYTF.

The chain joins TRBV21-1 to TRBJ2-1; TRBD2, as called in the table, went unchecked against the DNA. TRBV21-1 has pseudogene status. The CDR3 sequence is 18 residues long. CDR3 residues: CASSKEESREPRYNEQFF. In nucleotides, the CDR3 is TGTGCCAGCAGCAAAGAAGAGTCCCGCGAACCGAGATACAATGAGCAGTTCTTC.

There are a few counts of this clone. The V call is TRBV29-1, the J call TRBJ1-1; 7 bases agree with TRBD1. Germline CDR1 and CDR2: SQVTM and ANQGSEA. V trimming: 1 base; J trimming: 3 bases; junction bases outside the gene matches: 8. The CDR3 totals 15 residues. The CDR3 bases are TGCAGCGTTGAAGGTTCCGACAGGGACTACACTGAAGCTTTCTTT. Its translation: CSVEGSDRDYTEAFF.

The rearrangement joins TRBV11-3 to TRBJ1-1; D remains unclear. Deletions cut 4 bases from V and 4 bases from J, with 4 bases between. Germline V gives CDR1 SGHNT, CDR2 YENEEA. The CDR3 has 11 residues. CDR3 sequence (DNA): TGTGCCAGCAGCTCGGGCACTGAAGCTTTCTTT. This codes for CASSSGTEAFF.

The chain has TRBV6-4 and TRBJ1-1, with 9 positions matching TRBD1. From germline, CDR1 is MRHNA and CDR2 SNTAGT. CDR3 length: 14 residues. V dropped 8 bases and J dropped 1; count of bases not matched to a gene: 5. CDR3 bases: TGTGCCAGCTCAAGACAGGGGGGGAACACTGAAGCTTTCTTT. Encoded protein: CASSRQGGNTEAFF.

This chain's CDR3 is CAISPGRMNTEAFF. In DNA form, the CDR3 reads TGTGCCATCAGCCCGGGACGGATGAACACTGAAGCTTTCTTT. The V gene is TRBV10-3, the J gene TRBJ1-1; tentative D call: TRBD1 (5 bases). Trimming removed 6 bases from V and 0 bases from J, with 11 bases in between. CDR1 and CDR2 (germline): ENHRY, SYGVKD. This CDR3 has 14 amino acids.

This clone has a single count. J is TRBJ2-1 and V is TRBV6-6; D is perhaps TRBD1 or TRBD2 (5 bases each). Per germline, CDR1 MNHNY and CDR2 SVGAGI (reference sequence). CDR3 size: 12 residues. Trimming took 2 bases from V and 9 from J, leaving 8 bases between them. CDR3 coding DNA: TGTGCCAGCAGTTACCTGGGGGTTGAGCAGTTCTTC. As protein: CASSYLGVEQFF.

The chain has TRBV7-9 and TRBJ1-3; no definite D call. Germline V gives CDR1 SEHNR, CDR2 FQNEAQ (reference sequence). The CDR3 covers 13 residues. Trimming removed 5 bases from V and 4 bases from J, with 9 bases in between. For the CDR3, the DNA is TGTGCCAGCAGCCTCGACGCCGGAAACACCATATATTTT. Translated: CASSLDAGNTIYF.

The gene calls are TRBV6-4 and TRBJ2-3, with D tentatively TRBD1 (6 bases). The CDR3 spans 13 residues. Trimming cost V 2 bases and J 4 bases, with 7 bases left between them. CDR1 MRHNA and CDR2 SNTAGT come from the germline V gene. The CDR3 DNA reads TGTGCCAGCAGTGACGGGGGCGCAGATACGCAGTATTTT. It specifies CASSDGGADTQYF.

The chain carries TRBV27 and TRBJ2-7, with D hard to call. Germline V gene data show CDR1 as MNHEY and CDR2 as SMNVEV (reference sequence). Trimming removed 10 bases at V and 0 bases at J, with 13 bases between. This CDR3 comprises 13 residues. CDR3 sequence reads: CATRGYSSYEQYF. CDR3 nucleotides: TGTGCCACACGCGGCTATTCCTCCTACGAGCAGTACTTC.